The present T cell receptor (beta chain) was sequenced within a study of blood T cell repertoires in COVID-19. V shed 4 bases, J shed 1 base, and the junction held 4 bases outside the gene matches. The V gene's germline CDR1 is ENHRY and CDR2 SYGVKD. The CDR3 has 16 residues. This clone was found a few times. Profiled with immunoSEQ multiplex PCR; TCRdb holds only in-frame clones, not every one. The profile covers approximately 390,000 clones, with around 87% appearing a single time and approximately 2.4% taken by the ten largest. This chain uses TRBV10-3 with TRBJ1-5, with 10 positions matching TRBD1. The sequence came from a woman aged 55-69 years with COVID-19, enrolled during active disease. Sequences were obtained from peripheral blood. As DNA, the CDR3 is TGTGCCATCAGTGCGGACAGGGGGGCGAGCAATCAGCCCCAGCATTTT. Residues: CAISADRGASNQPQHF.